These T cell receptor beta chains were read from a single sample in a study of shared clonotypes between healthy human individuals. The protocol was immunoSEQ multiplex PCR, while the TCRdb copy is restricted to in-frame clones and leaves out a portion. This sample yields 2 million to 2.5 million clones, of which around 92% are seen a single time; around 0.35% belongs to the top ten. Sequencing was performed on naive CD4+ T cells from PBMCs. These TCRs come from a man between 18 and 29 years old in good health. Some clones in this sample may be carry-over from other donors' samples. Both conserved end residues are part of each CDR3.

CDR3	J	V
CASSPLSQPNTEAFF	TRBJ1-1	TRBV18
CASLGRRFGPNTIYF	TRBJ1-3	TRBV28
CASHPLGQGGEGYTF	TRBJ1-2	TRBV27
CASSLRLEAFF	TRBJ1-1	TRBV28
CASSPERVSYNEQFF	TRBJ2-1	TRBV6-4
CASSTRRISRTDTQYF	TRBJ2-3	TRBV7-9
CAWSPLLGREQYF	NA	TRBV30
CASSQGGTGPPGYTF	TRBJ1-2	TRBV14
CASSSTGGEYQETQYF	TRBJ2-5	TRBV27
CASSPIWEGVKNIQYF	TRBJ2-4	TRBV18
CASRLHRQGEAFF	TRBJ1-1	TRBV28
CASSQMRRRDRTDTQYF	TRBJ2-3	TRBV4-3
CASSLRLTTGEQYF	TRBJ2-7	TRBV5-1
CASTPGARGGNTEAFF	TRBJ1-1	TRBV27
CATQISYEQYF	TRBJ2-7	TRBV21-1
CASSLVTVPNTEAFF	TRBJ1-1	TRBV7-2
CASQRQGAPEAFF	TRBJ1-1	TRBV27
CASSIGLAGGTDTQYF	TRBJ2-3	TRBV7-2
CAWSVQTGPQETQYF	TRBJ2-5	TRBV30
CASSSRGRSTDTQYF	TRBJ2-3	TRBV6-5
CASTRTGNSYEQYF	TRBJ2-7	TRBV19
CASSLGGNSYEQYF	TRBJ2-7	TRBV7-7
CASTPGGVSYNEQFF	TRBJ2-1	TRBV28
CASSFLGPRYNEQFF	TRBJ2-1	TRBV28
CATSKPGQPQHF	TRBJ1-5	TRBV15
CSGGGGTSNYGYTF	TRBJ1-2	TRBV29-1
CAISESAGDYGYTF	TRBJ1-2	TRBV10-3
CASSPVPNEQFF	TRBJ2-1	TRBV18
CASSPGATRDYGYTF	TRBJ1-2	TRBV18
CASSIGSGSREQYF	TRBJ2-7	TRBV19
CAISRTPQEPPTDTQYF	TRBJ2-3	TRBV10-3
CASSSPRANYGYTF	TRBJ1-2	TRBV28
CASSILTGDTGELFF	TRBJ2-2	TRBV19
CASSYQGWGETQYF	TRBJ2-5	TRBV6-5
CASSSYEDEQFF	TRBJ2-1	TRBV7-3
CASSLGQGPPYF	TRBJ2-5	TRBV5-1
CASSPQAESAWELFF	TRBJ2-2	TRBV7-2
CASSAGGLQETQYF	TRBJ2-5	TRBV5-1
CASRHEGSSYEQYF	TRBJ2-7	TRBV6-5
CTSSQDGSGSGTGELFF	TRBJ2-2	TRBV1
CASSLEGGQGGYTF	TRBJ1-2	TRBV5-1
CASSLGQGSSYEQYF	TRBJ2-7	TRBV5-5
CASSRLPIDGELFF	TRBJ2-2	TRBV11-1
CSVARGGYNEQFF	TRBJ2-1	TRBV29-1
CASREGQGAFNYGYTF	TRBJ1-2	TRBV28
CASSRPSGLIPAGELFF	TRBJ2-2	TRBV5-6
CASSSRAVLETQYF	TRBJ2-5	TRBV27
CASTLTGWMNEQYF	TRBJ2-7	TRBV28
CASSLVEGGVNYEQYF	TRBJ2-7	TRBV28
CASSSGLAGDSEQFF	TRBJ2-1	TRBV5-1
CASSRGTSGSNNEQFF	TRBJ2-1	TRBV5-4
CAISHGQGAGELFF	TRBJ2-2	TRBV10-3
CASSVRRDRAIYEQYF	TRBJ2-7	TRBV2
CASRGKANTGELFF	TRBJ2-2	TRBV27